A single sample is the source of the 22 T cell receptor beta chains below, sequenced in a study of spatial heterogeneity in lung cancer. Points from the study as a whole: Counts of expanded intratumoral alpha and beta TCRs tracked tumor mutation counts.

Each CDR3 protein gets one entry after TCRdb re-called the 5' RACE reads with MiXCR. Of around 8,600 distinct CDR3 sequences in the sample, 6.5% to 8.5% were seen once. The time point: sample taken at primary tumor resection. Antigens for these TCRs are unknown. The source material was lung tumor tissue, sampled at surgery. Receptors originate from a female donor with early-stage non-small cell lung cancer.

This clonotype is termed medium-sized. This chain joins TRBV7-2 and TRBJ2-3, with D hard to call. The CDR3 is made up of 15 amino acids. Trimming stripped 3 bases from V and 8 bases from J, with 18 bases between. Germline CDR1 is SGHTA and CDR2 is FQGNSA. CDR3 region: CASSFFSSGAGTQYF. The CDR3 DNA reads TGTGCCAGCAGCTTTTTTTCATCGGGCGCAGGTACGCAGTATTTT.

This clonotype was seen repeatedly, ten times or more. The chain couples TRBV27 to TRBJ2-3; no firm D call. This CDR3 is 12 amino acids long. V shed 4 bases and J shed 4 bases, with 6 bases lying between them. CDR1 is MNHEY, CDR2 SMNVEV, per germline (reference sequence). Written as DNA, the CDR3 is TGTGCCAGCAGTTCGATATCAGATACGCAGTATTTT. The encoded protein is CASSSISDTQYF.

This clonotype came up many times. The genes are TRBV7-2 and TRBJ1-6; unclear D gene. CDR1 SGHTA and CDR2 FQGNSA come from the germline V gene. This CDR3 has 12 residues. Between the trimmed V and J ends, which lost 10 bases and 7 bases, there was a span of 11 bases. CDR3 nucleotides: TGTGCCATCATTGAGGGAAATTCACCCCTCCACTTT. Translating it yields CAIIEGNSPLHF.

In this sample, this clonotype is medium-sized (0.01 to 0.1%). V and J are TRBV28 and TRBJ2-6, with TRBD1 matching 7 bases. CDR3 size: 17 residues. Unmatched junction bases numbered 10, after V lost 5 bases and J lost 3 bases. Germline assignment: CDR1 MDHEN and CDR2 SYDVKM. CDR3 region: CASSLDRAMDGANVLTF. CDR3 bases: TGTGCCAGCAGTCTTGACAGGGCAATGGATGGGGCCAACGTCCTGACTTTC.

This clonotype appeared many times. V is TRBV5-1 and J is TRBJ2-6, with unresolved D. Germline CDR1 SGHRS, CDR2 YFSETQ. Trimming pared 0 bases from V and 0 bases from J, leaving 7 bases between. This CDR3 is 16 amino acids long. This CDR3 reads CASSLEAGSGANVLTF. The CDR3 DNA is TGCGCCAGCAGCTTGGAGGCAGGCTCTGGGGCCAACGTCCTGACTTTC. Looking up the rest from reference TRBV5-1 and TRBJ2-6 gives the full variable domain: KAGVTQTPRYLIKTRGQQVTLSCSPISGHRSVSWYQQTPGQGLQFLFEYFSETQRNKGNFPGRFSGRQFSNSRSEMNVSTLELGDSALYLCASSLEAGSGANVLTFGAGSRLTVL.

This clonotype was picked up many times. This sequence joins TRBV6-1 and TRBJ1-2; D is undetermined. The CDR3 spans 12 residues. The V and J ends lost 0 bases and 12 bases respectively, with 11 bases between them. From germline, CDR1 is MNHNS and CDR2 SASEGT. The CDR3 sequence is CASSEAEPHHTF. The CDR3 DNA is TGTGCCAGCAGTGAAGCTGAACCCCACCACACCTTC.

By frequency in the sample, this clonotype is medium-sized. CDR3 protein: CASSQLNRDSYNEQFF. Written as DNA, the CDR3 is TGCGCCAGCAGTCAACTGAACAGGGACTCCTACAATGAGCAGTTCTTC. The chain couples TRBV23-1 to TRBJ2-1; possible D gene TRBD1, 6 bases. TRBV23-1 has ORF status, its function being uncertain. The CDR3 runs 16 residues. V shed 2 bases and J shed 0 bases, with 11 bases lying between them.

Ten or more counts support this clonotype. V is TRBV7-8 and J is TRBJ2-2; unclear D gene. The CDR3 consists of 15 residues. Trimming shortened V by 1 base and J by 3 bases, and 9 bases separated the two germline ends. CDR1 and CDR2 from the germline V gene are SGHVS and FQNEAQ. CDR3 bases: TGTGCCAGCAGCTTAGGAGGTGCGGACACCGGGGAGCTGTTTTTT. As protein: CASSLGGADTGELFF. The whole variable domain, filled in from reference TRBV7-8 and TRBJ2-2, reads GAGVSQSPRYKVAKRGQDVALRCDPISGHVSLFWYQQALGQGPEFLTYFQNEAQLDKSGLPSDRFFAERPEGSVSTLKIQRTQQEDSAVYLCASSLGGADTGELFFGEGSRLTVL.

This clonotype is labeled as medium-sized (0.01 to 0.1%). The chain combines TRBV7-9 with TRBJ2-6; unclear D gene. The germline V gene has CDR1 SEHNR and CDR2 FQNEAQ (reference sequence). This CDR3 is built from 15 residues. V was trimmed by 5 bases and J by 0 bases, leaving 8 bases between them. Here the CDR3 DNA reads TGTGCCAGCAGCCTTCCGGGCTCTGGGGCCAACGTCCTGACTTTC. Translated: CASSLPGSGANVLTF.

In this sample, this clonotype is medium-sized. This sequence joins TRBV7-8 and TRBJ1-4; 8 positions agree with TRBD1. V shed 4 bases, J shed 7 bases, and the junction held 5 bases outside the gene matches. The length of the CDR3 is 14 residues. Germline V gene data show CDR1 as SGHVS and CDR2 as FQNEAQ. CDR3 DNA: TGTGCCAGCAGCTATCAGGACAGGGCTGAAAAACTGTTTTTT. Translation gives CASSYQDRAEKLFF. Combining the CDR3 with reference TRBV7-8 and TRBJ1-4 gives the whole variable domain GAGVSQSPRYKVAKRGQDVALRCDPISGHVSLFWYQQALGQGPEFLTYFQNEAQLDKSGLPSDRFFAERPEGSVSTLKIQRTQQEDSAVYLCASSYQDRAEKLFFGSGTQLSVL.

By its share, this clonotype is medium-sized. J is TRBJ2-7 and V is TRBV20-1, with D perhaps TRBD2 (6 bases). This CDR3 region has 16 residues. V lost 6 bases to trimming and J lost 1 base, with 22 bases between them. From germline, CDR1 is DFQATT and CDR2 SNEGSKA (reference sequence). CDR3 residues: CSAPSTRGPESYEQYF. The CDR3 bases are TGCAGTGCCCCCAGCACGCGGGGACCGGAGTCCTACGAGCAGTACTTC.

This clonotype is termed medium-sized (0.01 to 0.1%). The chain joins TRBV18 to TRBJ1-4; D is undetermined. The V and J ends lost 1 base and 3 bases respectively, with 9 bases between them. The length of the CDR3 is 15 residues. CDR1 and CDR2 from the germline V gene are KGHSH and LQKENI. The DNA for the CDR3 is TGTGCCAGCTCACCACGTGGGGTATCTAATGAAAAACTGTTTTTT. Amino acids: CASSPRGVSNEKLFF.

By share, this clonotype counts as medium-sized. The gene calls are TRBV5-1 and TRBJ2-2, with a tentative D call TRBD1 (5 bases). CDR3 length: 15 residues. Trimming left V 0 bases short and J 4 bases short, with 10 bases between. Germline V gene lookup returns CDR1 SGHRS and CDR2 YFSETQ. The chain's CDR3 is CASSLARASTGELFF. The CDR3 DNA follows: TGCGCCAGCAGCTTGGCCAGGGCGAGCACCGGGGAGCTGTTTTTT.

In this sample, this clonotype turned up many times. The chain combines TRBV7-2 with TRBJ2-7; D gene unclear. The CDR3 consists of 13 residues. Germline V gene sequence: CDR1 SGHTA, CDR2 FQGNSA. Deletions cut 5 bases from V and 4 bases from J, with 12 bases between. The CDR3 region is CASSLGLGYEQYF. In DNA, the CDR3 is TGTGCCAGCAGCCTGGGTCTAGGTTACGAGCAGTACTTC.

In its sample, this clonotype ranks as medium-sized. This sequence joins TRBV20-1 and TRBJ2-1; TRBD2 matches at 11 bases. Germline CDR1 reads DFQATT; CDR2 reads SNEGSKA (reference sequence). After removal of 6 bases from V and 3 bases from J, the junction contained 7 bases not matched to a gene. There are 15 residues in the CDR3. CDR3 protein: CSAGRTSGYYNEQFF. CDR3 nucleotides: TGCAGTGCGGGAAGGACTAGCGGGTACTACAATGAGCAGTTCTTC.

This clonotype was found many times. CDR3 sequence: CASSNGQGANYGYTF. The CDR3 nucleotides are TGCGCCAGCAGCAACGGACAGGGGGCGAACTATGGCTACACCTTC. This sequence joins TRBV5-1 and TRBJ1-2; TRBD1 matches 11 bases. The ends lost 4 bases at V and 2 bases at J; junction bases unmatched: 4. The CDR3 has 15 residues. Germline V CDR1 and CDR2: SGHRS, YFSETQ.

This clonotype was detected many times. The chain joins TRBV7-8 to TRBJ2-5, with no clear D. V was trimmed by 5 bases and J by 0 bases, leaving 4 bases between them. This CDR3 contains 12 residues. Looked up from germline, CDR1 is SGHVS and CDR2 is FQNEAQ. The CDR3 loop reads CASSRDQETQYF. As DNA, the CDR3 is TGTGCCAGCAGCCGGGACCAAGAGACCCAGTACTTC.

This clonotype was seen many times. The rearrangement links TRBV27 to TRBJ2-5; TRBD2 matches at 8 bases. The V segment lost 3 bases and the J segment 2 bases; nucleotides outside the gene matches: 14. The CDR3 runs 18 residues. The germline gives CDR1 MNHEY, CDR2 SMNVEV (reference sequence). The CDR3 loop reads CASSFVLPGTSSQETQYF. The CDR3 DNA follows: TGTGCCAGCAGTTTCGTACTTCCTGGGACTAGTTCACAAGAGACCCAGTACTTC.

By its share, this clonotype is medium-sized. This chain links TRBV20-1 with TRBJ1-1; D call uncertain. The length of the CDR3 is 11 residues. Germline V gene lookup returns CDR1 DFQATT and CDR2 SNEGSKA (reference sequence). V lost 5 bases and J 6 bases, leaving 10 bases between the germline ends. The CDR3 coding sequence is TGCAGTGCTCCGGGCTGGGCTGAAGCTTTCTTT. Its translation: CSAPGWAEAFF.

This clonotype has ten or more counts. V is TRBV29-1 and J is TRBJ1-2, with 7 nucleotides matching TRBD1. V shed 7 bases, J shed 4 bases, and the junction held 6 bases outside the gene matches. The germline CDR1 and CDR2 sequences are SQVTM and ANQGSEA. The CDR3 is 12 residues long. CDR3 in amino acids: CSGRQGAYGYTF. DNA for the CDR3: TGCAGCGGTCGACAGGGAGCCTATGGCTACACCTTC.

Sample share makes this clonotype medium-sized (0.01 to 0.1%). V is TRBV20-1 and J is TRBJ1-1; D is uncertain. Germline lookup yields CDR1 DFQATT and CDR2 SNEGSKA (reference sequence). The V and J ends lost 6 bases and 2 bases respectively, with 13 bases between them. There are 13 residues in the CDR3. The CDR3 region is CSAPKQINTEAFF. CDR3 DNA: TGCAGTGCCCCGAAACAGATCAACACTGAAGCTTTCTTT.

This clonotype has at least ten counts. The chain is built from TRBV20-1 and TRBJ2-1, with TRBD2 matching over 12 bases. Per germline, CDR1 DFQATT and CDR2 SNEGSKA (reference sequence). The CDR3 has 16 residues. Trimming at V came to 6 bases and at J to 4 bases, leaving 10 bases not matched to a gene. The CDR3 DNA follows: TGCAGTGCAGGGGGAGCTACTAGCGGGAGGTACAATGAGCAGTTCTTC. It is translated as CSAGGATSGRYNEQFF.